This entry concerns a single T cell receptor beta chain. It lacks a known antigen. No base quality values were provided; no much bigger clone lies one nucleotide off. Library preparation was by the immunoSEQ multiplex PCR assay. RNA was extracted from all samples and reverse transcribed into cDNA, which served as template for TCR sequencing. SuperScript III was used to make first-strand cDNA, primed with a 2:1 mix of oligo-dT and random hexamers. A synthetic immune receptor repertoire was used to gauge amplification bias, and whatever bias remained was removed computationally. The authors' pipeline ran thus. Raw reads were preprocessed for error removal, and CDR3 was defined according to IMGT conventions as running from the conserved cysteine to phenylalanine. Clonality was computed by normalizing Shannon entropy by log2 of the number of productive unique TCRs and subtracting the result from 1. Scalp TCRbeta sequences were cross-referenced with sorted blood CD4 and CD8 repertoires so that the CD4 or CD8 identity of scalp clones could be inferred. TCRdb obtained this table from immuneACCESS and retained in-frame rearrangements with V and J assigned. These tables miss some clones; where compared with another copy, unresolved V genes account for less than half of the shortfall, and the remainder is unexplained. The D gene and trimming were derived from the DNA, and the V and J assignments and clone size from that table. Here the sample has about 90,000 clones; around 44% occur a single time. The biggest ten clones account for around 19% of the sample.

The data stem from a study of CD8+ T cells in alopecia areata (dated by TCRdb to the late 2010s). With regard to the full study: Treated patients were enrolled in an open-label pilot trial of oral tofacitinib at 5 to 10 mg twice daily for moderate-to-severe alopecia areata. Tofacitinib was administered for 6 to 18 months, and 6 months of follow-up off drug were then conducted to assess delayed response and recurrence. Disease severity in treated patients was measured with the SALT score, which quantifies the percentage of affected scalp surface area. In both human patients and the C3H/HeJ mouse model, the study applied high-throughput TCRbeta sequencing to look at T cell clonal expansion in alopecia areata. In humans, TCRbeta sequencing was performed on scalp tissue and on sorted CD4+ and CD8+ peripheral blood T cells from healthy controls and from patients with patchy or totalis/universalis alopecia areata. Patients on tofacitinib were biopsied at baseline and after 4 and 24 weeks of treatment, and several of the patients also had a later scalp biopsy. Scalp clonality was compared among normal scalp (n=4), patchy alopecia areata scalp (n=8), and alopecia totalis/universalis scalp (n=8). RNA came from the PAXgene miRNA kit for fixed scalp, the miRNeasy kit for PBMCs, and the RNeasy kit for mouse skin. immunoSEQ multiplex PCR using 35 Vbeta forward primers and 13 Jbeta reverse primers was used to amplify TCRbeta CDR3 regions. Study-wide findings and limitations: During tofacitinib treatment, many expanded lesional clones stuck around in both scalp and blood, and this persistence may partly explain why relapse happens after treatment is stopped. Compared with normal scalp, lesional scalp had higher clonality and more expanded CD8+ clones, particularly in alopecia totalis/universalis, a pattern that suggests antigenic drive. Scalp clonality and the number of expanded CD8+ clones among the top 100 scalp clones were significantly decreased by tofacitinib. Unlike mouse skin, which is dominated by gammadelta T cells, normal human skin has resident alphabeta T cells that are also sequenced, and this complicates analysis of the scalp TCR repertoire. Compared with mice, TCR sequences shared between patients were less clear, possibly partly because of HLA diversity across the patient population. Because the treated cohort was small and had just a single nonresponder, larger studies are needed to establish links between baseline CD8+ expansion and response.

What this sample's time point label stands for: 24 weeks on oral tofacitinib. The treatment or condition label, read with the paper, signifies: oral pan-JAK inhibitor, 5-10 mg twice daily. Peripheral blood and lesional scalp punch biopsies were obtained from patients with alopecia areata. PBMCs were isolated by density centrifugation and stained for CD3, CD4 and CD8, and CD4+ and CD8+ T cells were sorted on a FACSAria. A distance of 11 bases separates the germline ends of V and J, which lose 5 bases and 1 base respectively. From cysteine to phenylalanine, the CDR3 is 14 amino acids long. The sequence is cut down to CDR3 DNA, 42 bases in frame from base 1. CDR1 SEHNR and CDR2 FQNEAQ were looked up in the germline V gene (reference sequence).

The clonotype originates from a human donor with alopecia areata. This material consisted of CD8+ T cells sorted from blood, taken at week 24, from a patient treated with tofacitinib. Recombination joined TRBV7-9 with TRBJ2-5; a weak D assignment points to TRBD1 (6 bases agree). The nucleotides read TGTGCCAGCAGCCTCGACAGGACCCAAGAGACCCAGTACTTC. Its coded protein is CASSLDRTQETQYF.